These 18 T cell receptor beta chains were all obtained from the same sample, sequenced in a study of blood T cell repertoires in COVID-19. TCRdb's copy holds only in-frame clones and misses some; the assay was immunoSEQ multiplex PCR. Among approximately 210,000 clones listed, roughly 90% were seen once. The sequenced material came from PBMCs or T cells enriched from blood (not recorded which). Receptor source: a woman aged 18-30 years who had recovered from COVID-19.

V usage is TRBV9 and J usage is TRBJ2-3; D may be TRBD2 (7 bases). CDR1 is SGDLS and CDR2 is YYNGEE in the germline V gene. This CDR3 spans 16 amino acids. V lost 3 bases and J 4 bases, leaving 18 bases between the germline ends. Here the CDR3 DNA reads TGTGCCAGCAGCGGGGAGGGGGGCGCGGCCCCAGATACGCAGTATTTT. Residues: CASSGEGGAAPDTQYF.

The chain couples TRBV11-2 to TRBJ1-5; 8 nucleotides line up with TRBD1. This CDR3 is built from 15 residues. Germline CDR1 reads SGHAT; CDR2 reads FQNNGV. The J segment lost 4 bases and the V segment lost 3 bases, leaving 5 bases of the junction unmatched. The CDR3 loop is CASSFSGGGNQPQHF. For the CDR3, the DNA is TGTGCCAGCAGCTTTTCAGGGGGCGGTAATCAGCCCCAGCATTTT.

V is TRBV6-4 and J is TRBJ2-3, with 7 bases identical to TRBD1. The CDR3 runs 14 residues. The germline V gene has CDR1 MRHNA and CDR2 SNTAGT. V gave up 2 bases and J gave up 3 bases; unmatched junction bases: 2. CDR3 region: CASSDGTETDTQYF. The CDR3, as DNA: TGTGCCAGCAGTGACGGGACAGAAACAGATACGCAGTATTTT.

This clone has just one count. The chain uses TRBV3-1 (or the pseudogene TRBV3-2) and TRBJ2-4, with 12 bases aligning to TRBD2. CDR1 LGHDT and CDR2 YNNKEL come from the germline V gene (reference sequence). The CDR3 contains 17 residues. Unmatched junction bases numbered 4, after V lost 4 bases and J lost 0 bases. DNA of the CDR3: TGTGCCAGCAGCCTTCTAGCGGGGGGGCTAGCCAAAAACATTCAGTACTTC. It is translated as CASSLLAGGLAKNIQYF.

This chain uses TRBV5-4 with TRBJ2-5, with 8 bases identical to TRBD1. This CDR3 region has 14 residues. Per the germline V gene, CDR1 is SGHNT and CDR2 is YYREEE (reference sequence). The ends lost 2 bases at V and 5 bases at J; junction bases unmatched: 5. The CDR3 protein is CASSFTGGPETQYF. CDR3 sequence (DNA): TGTGCCAGCAGCTTCACAGGGGGTCCGGAGACCCAGTACTTC.

The V gene is TRBV5-1, the J gene TRBJ2-7, with 11 bases that match TRBD1. In germline, CDR1 is SGHRS, CDR2 YFSETQ. The CDR3 totals 15 residues. The junction had 3 bases not matched to a gene; V was cut back by 0 bases and J by 4 bases. The DNA of the CDR3 is TGCGCCAGCAGCTTGGCTGGGACAGGGGGTTACGAGCAGTACTTC. The encoded protein is CASSLAGTGGYEQYF.

The rearrangement links TRBV19 to TRBJ1-4; D may be TRBD1 (6 bases). CDR1 is LNHDA and CDR2 is SQIVND in the germline V gene (reference sequence). This CDR3 region has 14 residues. V was cut by 6 bases and J by 1 base, with 9 bases left in between. The CDR3 loop reads CASSPRGTNEKLFF. CDR3 bases: TGTGCCAGTAGCCCCAGGGGAACTAATGAAAAACTGTTTTTT.

This clone was seen only once. This chain connects TRBV2 to TRBJ2-2; D gene unclear. CDR3 length equals 14 residues. The germline V gene encodes CDR1 SNHLY and CDR2 FYNNEI. V lost 6 bases, J lost 0 bases, and 8 bases lay in between. CDR3: CASRKPSNTGELFF. The CDR3 region has the DNA TGTGCCAGCAGAAAGCCTTCGAACACCGGGGAGCTGTTTTTT.

CDR3 sequence: CASSPRSYEQYF. DNA for the CDR3: TGTGCCAGCAGTCCCCGCTCCTACGAGCAGTACTTC. The chain couples TRBV27 to TRBJ2-7; D is unresolved. Between the trimmed V and J ends, which lost 5 bases and 0 bases, there was a span of 5 bases. This CDR3 contains 12 residues. The germline V gene encodes CDR1 MNHEY and CDR2 SMNVEV (reference sequence).

The CDR3 DNA is TGTGCCAGTAGTCTCTCTAGATCAGAGACCCAGTACTTC. Its translation is CASSLSRSETQYF. V gene TRBV19 combines with J gene TRBJ2-5; D is ambiguous. Germline CDR1 and CDR2: LNHDA and SQIVND (reference sequence). The CDR3 totals 13 residues. V was pared by 5 bases and J by 4 bases, with 11 bases between.

This clone is medium-sized by share. This rearrangement joins TRBV5-1 to TRBJ2-3; 8 bases agree with TRBD1. CDR1 SGHRS and CDR2 YFSETQ come from the germline V gene. The CDR3 is made up of 15 amino acids. V trimming: 0 bases; J trimming: 4 bases; junction bases outside the gene matches: 4. The CDR3 sequence is CASSLEQGAADTQYF. DNA of the CDR3: TGCGCCAGCAGCTTGGAGCAGGGGGCGGCAGATACGCAGTATTTT.

The chain has TRBV28 and TRBJ2-3; 9 positions agree with TRBD2. The germline V gene has CDR1 MDHEN and CDR2 SYDVKM. Losses at the gene ends were 2 bases for V and 2 bases for J; bases not matched to a gene: 5. CDR3 length: 16 residues. The CDR3 coding sequence is TGTGCCAGCAGTTTAGCCAGCGGGGGGTTCACAGATACGCAGTATTTT. Translated, it gives CASSLASGGFTDTQYF.

A note on this clone: A junction boundary mismatches the germline segment, possibly from a read error. V and J are TRBV10-3 and TRBJ1-2, with 9 bases aligning to TRBD1. This CDR3 region has 13 residues. CDR1 and CDR2 (germline): ENHRY, SYGVKD. CDR3 in amino acids: CAIRGQGSYGYTF. DNA of the CDR3: TGTGCCATCCGGGGACAGGGCAGCTATGGCTATACCTTC.

The chain couples TRBV18 to TRBJ1-1; the D is unclear. The CDR3 spans 15 residues. Trimming took off 2 bases at V and 5 bases at J, with 15 bases between the two ends. Germline-derived CDR1 and CDR2 are KGHSH and LQKENI. CDR3 protein: CASSPGRAGLTEAFF. The CDR3 region has the DNA TGTGCCAGCTCACCAGGCCGGGCGGGGTTGACTGAAGCTTTCTTT. Looking up the rest from reference TRBV18 and TRBJ1-1 gives the full variable domain: NAGVMQNPRHLVRRRGQEARLRCSPMKGHSHVYWYRQLPEEGLKFMVYLQKENIIDESGMPKERFSAEFPKEGPSILRIQQVVRGDSAAYFCASSPGRAGLTEAFFGQGTRLTVV.

The gene calls are TRBV27 and TRBJ1-4; 10 bases are a match to TRBD1. Germline values: CDR1 MNHEY, CDR2 SMNVEV (reference sequence). CDR3 length: 16 amino acids. J was trimmed by 7 bases and V by 6 bases; bases with no gene match: 11. The CDR3 loop reads CASRGGQGFSGEKLFF. The CDR3 DNA sequence: TGTGCCAGCAGGGGGGGACAGGGGTTCTCGGGTGAAAAACTGTTTTTT.

The rearrangement links TRBV5-4 to TRBJ2-7; 8 bases fit TRBD1. The V segment lost 3 bases and the J segment 3 bases; nucleotides outside the gene matches: 11. The CDR3 loop spans 16 amino acids. The germline gives CDR1 SGHNT, CDR2 YYREEE (reference sequence). CDR3 amino acids: CASSSSRDRNNYEQYF. In DNA, the CDR3 is TGTGCCAGCAGCTCGTCCCGGGACAGGAATAACTACGAGCAGTACTTC. The full variable domain, its missing parts supplied by reference TRBV5-4 and TRBJ2-7, is ETGVTQSPTHLIKTRGQQVTLRCSSQSGHNTVSWYQQALGQGPQFIFQYYREEENGRGNFPPRFSGLQFPNYSSELNVNALELDDSALYLCASSSSRDRNNYEQYFGPGTRLTVT.

The chain couples TRBV6-1 to TRBJ1-6, with D unclear. V was cut by 1 base and J by 6 bases, with 7 bases left in between. Germline-derived CDR1 and CDR2 are MNHNS and SASEGT. This CDR3 is 14 amino acids long. The CDR3 DNA sequence: TGTGCCAGCAGTGAAGGCCCTATTAATTCACCCCTCCACTTT. Its protein is CASSEGPINSPLHF.

The rearrangement links TRBV15 to TRBJ2-3; 7 bases line up with TRBD2. The length of the CDR3 is 15 residues. CDR1 is LNHNV and CDR2 is YYDKDF in the germline V gene (reference sequence). With V trimmed by 6 bases and J by 6 bases, 12 bases remained unmatched. This CDR3 is CATRRPGLSGDTQYF. The CDR3 bases are TGTGCCACCAGGAGACCGGGACTAAGCGGGGATACGCAGTATTTT.